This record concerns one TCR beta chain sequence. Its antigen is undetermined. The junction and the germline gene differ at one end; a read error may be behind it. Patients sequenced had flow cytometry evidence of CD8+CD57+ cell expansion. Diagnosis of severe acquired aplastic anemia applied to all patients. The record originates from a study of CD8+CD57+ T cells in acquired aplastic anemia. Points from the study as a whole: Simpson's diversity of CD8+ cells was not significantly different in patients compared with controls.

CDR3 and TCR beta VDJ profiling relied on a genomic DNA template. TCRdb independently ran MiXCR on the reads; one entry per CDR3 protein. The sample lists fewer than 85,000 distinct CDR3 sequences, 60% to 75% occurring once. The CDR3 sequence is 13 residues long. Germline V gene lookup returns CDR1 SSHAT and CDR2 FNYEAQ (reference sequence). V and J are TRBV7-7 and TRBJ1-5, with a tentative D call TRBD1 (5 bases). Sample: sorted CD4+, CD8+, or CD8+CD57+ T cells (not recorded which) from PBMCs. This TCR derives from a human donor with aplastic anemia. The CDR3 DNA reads TGTGCTAGCAGCTTAGGGGCTAGACAGCCCCAGCATTTT. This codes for CASSLGARQPQHF.